The clone carrying this TCR beta chain showed up just a few times. Its antigen is unidentified. This entry belongs to a study of T cell responses to AZD1222 COVID-19 vaccine. Study findings and constraints: Spike-wide vaccine-associated CD4 TCRs dominated at 160-218 and 743-854. Unmutated variant regions reportedly attract nearly half of all spike-specific TCRs. Among those given AZD1222, only five or six were seropositive at baseline.

The protocol was immunoSEQ multiplex PCR, while the TCRdb copy is restricted to in-frame clones and leaves out a portion. Among approximately 140,000 clones listed, 80% to 95% were seen once. V lost 3 bases and J lost 5; bases outside the gene matches: 14. The CDR3 contains 19 residues. CDR1 is SGHRS, CDR2 YFSETQ, per germline. The V call is TRBV5-1, the J call TRBJ2-5, with 15 positions matching TRBD2. The receptor was isolated from an adult in good health. The source material was peripheral blood, sampled on day 0 of MenACWY control vaccination. CDR3 coding DNA: TGCGCCAGCAGCTCCCGAGGACTAGCGGGAGGGGTGCCTTGGGAGACCCAGTACTTC. It codes for CASSSRGLAGGVPWETQYF.